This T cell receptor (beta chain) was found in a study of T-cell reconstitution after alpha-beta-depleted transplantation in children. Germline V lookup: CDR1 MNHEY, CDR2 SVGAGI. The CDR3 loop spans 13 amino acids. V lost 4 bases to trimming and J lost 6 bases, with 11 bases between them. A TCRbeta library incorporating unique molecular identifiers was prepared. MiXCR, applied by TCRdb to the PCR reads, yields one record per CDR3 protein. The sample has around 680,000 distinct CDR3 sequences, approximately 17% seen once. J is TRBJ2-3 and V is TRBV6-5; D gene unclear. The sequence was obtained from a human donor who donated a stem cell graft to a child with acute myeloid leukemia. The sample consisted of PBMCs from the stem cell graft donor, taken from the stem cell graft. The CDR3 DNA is TGTGCCAGCAGTTTCCAGTCGAGGGATACGCAGTATTTT. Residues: CASSFQSRDTQYF.